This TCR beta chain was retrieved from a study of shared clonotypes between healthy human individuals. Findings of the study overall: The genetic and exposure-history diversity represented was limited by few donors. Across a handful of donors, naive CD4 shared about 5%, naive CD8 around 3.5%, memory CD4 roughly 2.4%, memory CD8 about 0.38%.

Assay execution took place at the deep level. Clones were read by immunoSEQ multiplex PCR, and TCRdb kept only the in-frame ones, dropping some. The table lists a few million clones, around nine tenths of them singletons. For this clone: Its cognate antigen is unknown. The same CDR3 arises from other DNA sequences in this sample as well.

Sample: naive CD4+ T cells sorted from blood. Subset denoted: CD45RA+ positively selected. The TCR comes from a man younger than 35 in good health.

DNA of the CDR3: TGTGCCAGCAGCTTGGTGGCGAGCCAAGAGACCCAGTACTTC. Translation: CASSLVASQETQYF. V and J are TRBV7-9 and TRBJ2-5; D unclear. The CDR3 runs to 14 residues. The V gene's germline CDR1 is SEHNR and CDR2 FQNEAQ (reference sequence). V gave up 3 bases and J gave up 1 base, with 9 bases separating them.